The present T cell receptor (beta chain) was sequenced within a study of blood T cell repertoires in COVID-19. Study-level information: Some COVID-19 samples were acute and others convalescent; all came from the United States, Italy and Spain. The analysed material was cDNA or gDNA that came from T cells, B-cell-depleted T cells, or PBMCs.

Per the authors' pipeline: Amplification from reference gene primers served as the basis for estimated nucleated cell counts. Repertoires were generated with immunoSEQ multiplex PCR, while TCRdb's copy carries only in-frame clones and drops some. V and J calls and clone size come straight from that table; D and trimming were deduced from the DNA. The sample has 340,000 or so clones, roughly 84% seen once; the top ten hold 1%. Germline V lookup: CDR1 DFQATT, CDR2 SNEGSKA (reference sequence). Between the trimmed V and J ends, which lost 3 bases and 3 bases, there was a span of 4 bases. The CDR3 contains 11 residues.

The TCR originated in a man aged 50-60 years with active or convalescent COVID-19. The sequenced material came from peripheral blood. The chain recombines TRBV20-1 with TRBJ2-3; D uncertain. The CDR3 DNA is TGCAGTGCTAGCTTTACAGATACGCAGTATTTT. It translates to CSASFTDTQYF.